A selection of T cell receptor beta chains follows, all from one sample in a study of blood T cell repertoires in COVID-19. The table came from immunoSEQ multiplex PCR; TCRdb's copy has only in-frame clones and leaves some out. The table includes more than 250,000 clones, around 82% detected once. The sequenced sample consisted of peripheral blood. The receptors stem from a woman between 50 and 59 years old with acute or convalescent COVID-19. Each CDR3 is given with its conserved first and last residue. Each record gives: CDR3 DNA, CDR3 protein, J gene, D gene, clone size, V gene. D genes are given only for firm matches. The size field is filled for only some rows; it gives once, few, many or a size class.

TGTGCCAGCTCACCAGGCGGAGCGAACACCGGGGAGCTGTTTTTT | CASSPGGANTGELFF | TRBJ2-2 | - | - | TRBV18
TGTGCCAGCAGCCGGGAGTATAATGAAAAACTGTTTTTT | CASSREYNEKLFF | TRBJ1-4 | - | - | TRBV3-1/TRBV3-2
TGTGCCACCAGTGATTTGTCGAAGACAGGTCGGGCTCATCGGAAACCTTTCTTT | CATSDLSKTGRAHRKPFF | TRBJ1-1 | - | - | TRBV24-1
TGTGCCAGCAACCTAAAGGGGACTAGAGGAGTCGAGACCCAGTACTTC | CASNLKGTRGVETQYF | TRBJ2-5 | TRBD2 | - | TRBV9
TGCAGCGTCCAGGACGGGGGAGAAAAACTGTTTTTT | CSVQDGGEKLFF | TRBJ1-4 | - | - | TRBV29-1
TGTGCCAGCACCGCCGGGTCTCCTTATGGCTACACCTTC | CASTAGSPYGYTF | TRBJ1-2 | - | - | TRBV5-4
TGTGCCACCAGTGATGGGGGACTAGCGGGAGGGCCGGTTTATGAGCAGTTCTTC | CATSDGGLAGGPVYEQFF | TRBJ2-1 | TRBD2 | - | TRBV24-1
TGTGCCACCAGTGATCCACAGGGGTCGGGGACCCAGTACTTC | CATSDPQGSGTQYF | TRBJ2-5 | TRBD1 | - | TRBV24-1
TGTGCCAGCAGCTTGTTGAGGGGGTCCTACAATGAGCAGTTCTTC | CASSLLRGSYNEQFF | TRBJ2-1 | - | - | TRBV5-6
TGTGCCATCAGTACCGATAGCGTAACAGGGGGCCCAGGCTCTGGGGCCAACGTCCTGACTTTC | CAISTDSVTGGPGSGANVLTF | TRBJ2-6 | TRBD1 | - | TRBV10-3
TGTGCCAGCTCAATGGACAGGGGAGGACAGCCCCAGCATTTT | CASSMDRGGQPQHF | TRBJ1-5 | TRBD1 | - | TRBV19
TGTGCCAGCAGATTGGAACGGGGAAGCAATCAGCCCCAGCATTTT | CASRLERGSNQPQHF | TRBJ1-5 | - | - | TRBV2
TGTGCCAGCAGGCGACAGGGGGCAGAGGGAGCTTTCTTT | CASRRQGAEGAFF | TRBJ1-1 | TRBD1 | few | TRBV12-3/TRBV12-4
TGTGCCAGCAGTGCCCTTGGGACAGCCGGGGAGCTGTTTTTT | CASSALGTAGELFF | TRBJ2-2 | TRBD1 | many | TRBV6-4
TGTGCCAGCAGTTCTGTGGGACAAATCACCGGGGAGCTGTTTTTT | CASSSVGQITGELFF | TRBJ2-2 | - | - | TRBV27
TGCGCCAGCAGCTCCACAACAGGGAATGAGCAGTTCTTC | CASSSTTGNEQFF | TRBJ2-1 | - | - | TRBV5-1
TGTGCCAGCAGCCCACAGGGGTCCTATGGCTACACCTTC | CASSPQGSYGYTF | TRBJ1-2 | TRBD1 | - | TRBV7-8
TGTGCCAGCAGCTATTTGACAGGCTCCTATAATTCACCCCTCCACTTT | CASSYLTGSYNSPLHF | TRBJ1-6 | - | - | TRBV5-6
TGTGCCAGCAGTCTCGAAAAAGCCCTGTTTTTT | CASSLEKALFF | TRBJ1-4 | - | - | TRBV6-5
TGTGCCAGCAGTTGGCGTCTGCCAGGGGCGGGCACAGATACGCAGTATTTT | CASSWRLPGAGTDTQYF | TRBJ2-3 | - | - | TRBV27
TGTGCCAGCAGCTATATAGGGGCCGGCAATCAGCCCCAGCATTTT | CASSYIGAGNQPQHF | TRBJ1-5 | - | - | TRBV5-6
TGTGCCTGGAGTGTTGGAGAGGTTCATGGCTACACCTTC | CAWSVGEVHGYTF | TRBJ1-2 | - | - | TRBV30
TGTGCCAGCAGTCTGAAGACAGTTTATGGCTACACCTTC | CASSLKTVYGYTF | TRBJ1-2 | - | - | TRBV12-3/TRBV12-4
TGTGCCAGTAGTAGTTCCGAGGGGGCCTTCGACACCATATATTTT | CASSSSEGAFDTIYF | TRBJ1-3 | TRBD1 | - | TRBV19
TGTGCCAGCAGTCATCGGGACAGGGGGCATCAGCCCCAGCATTTT | CASSHRDRGHQPQHF | TRBJ1-5 | TRBD1 | - | TRBV2
TGTGCCAGTAGTCCTCGGACAGGGGGCTCCGGGGAGCTGTTTTTT | CASSPRTGGSGELFF | TRBJ2-2 | TRBD1 | once | TRBV19
TGTGCCAGCTCACCATCTGAGGGAACCTACGAGCAGTACTTC | CASSPSEGTYEQYF | TRBJ2-7 | - | - | TRBV18
TGCGCCAGCAGCTCGCTACGGGGGTATTCAGATACGCAGTATTTT | CASSSLRGYSDTQYF | TRBJ2-3 | - | - | TRBV5-1
TGCAGCGTCCTAGCGGGAGTAAATGAGCAGTTCTTC | CSVLAGVNEQFF | TRBJ2-1 | TRBD2 | - | TRBV29-1
TGTGCCAGCAGCCCCGTTATATCAGCTAATGAAAAACTGTTTTTT | CASSPVISANEKLFF | TRBJ1-4 | - | - | TRBV27
TGTGCCAGCAGCTTAGGGGACAGCGGGGCTTTCTTT | CASSLGDSGAFF | TRBJ1-1 | TRBD1 | - | TRBV7-8
TGCGCCAGCGGGGATTGGGGCCCAGGGACTGAAGCTTTCTTT | CASGDWGPGTEAFF | TRBJ1-1 | - | - | TRBV5-1
TGCGCCAGCAGCTTGGAGGGACTAGCGTTTAACGGGGAGCTGTTTTTT | CASSLEGLAFNGELFF | TRBJ2-2 | TRBD2 | - | TRBV5-1